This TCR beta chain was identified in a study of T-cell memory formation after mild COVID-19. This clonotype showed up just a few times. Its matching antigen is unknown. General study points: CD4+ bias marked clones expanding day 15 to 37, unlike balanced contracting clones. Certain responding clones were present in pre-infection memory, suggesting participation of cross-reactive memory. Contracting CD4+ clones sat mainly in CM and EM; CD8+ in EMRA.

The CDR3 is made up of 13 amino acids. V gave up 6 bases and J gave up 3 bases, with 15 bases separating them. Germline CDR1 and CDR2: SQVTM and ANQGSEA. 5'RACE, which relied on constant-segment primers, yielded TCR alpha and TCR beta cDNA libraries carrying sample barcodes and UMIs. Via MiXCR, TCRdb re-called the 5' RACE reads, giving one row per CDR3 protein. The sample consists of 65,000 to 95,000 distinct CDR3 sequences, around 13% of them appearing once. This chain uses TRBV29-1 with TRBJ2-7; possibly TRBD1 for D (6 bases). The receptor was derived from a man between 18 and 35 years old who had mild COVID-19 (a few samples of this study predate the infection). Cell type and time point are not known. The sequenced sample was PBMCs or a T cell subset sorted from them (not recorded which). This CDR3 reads CSVRYRESYEQYF. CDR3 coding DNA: TGCAGCGTGAGGTACAGGGAAAGCTACGAGCAGTACTTC.